Listed here is a single T cell receptor beta chain. This specimen comes from a study of blood T cell repertoires in COVID-19. Study as a whole: COVID-19 samples, acute and convalescent, were from the United States, Italy and Spain.

Sequencing used immunoSEQ multiplex PCR; TCRdb keeps in-frame clones, though not all of them. The sample records approximately 130,000 clones, just under 90% being singletons. The junction had 4 bases not matched to a gene; V was cut back by 3 bases and J by 9 bases. This CDR3 has 14 amino acids. The germline V gene has CDR1 SGDLS and CDR2 YYNGEE. The specimen was peripheral blood. The TCR originated in a woman between 50 and 59 years old with acute or convalescent COVID-19. The rearrangement uses TRBV9 and TRBJ1-6; 9 bases map to TRBD1. The CDR3 DNA sequence: TGTGCCAGCAGCGGGGACAGGGTGGGTTCACCCCTCCACTTT. Translated, it gives CASSGDRVGSPLHF.